Sequencing of this T cell receptor (beta chain) was carried out in a study of T cells in severe cutaneous drug reactions (dated by TCRdb to between 2018 and 2021). Study-wide context: Between 2011 and 2018, patients were recruited from Taiwan, Thailand and a European registry network. Enrollment was limited to patients whose SJS/TEN or DRESS diagnosis was probable or definite according to RegiSCAR criteria. The Naranjo algorithm and the ALDEN drug causality algorithm were used to assign the culprit drug. Patients in either the acute or the recovery stage provided biological samples, such as blister fluids/cells and PBMC. Single-cell sequencing, quantitative PCR validation, functional assays and transgenic mouse experiments were combined with bulk TCR sequencing. The libraries were made with iRepertoire multiplex PCR, and the authors referred to a comparison in which iRepertoire and 5' RACE methods, with or without UMI, captured abundant clonotypes to a similar degree.

General conclusions and limits of the study: TRBV12-4 usage was strongly increased in CBZ-SJS/TEN patients, averaging approximately 29% in blister cells and around 4.8% in PBMC. According to the authors, further study is still needed to determine whether the public TCR generalizes to SJS/TEN caused by other drugs. Although undetectable or scarce in tolerant-control and healthy-donor PBMC, a public TCRbeta CDR3 was found in all seven CBZ-SJS/TEN blister samples, at a mean of 13.57%.

The CDR3 covers 14 residues, taking in both the cysteine and the phenylalanine. Only the protein is available. Based on the germline V gene (reference sequence), the CDR1 and CDR2 sequences are MNHEY and SMNVEV. For both bulk and single-cell sequencing, libraries were prepared with the iRepertoire multiplex PCR system and TCR subtype-specific primers. Bulk TCR beta libraries were generated by multiplex PCR with primers targeting V, D and J gene regions. Roughly 100-550 ng of RNA per sample served as input for bulk TCR library preparation. Bulk TCR beta amplicons were sequenced on an Illumina MiSeq. Per the authors' processing: Sample misassignments and low-quality sequencing reads were filtered out during quality control steps. CDR3 was defined as the amino acids lying between the Y[YFLI]C motif of the V-gene and the [FW]GXGT motif of the J-segment. CDR3 clonotypes and TRBV and TRBJ gene assignments were based on the IMGT database. TRBV expression in each sample was normalized to the mean expression of the same gene in PBMC from some 40 healthy donors. One entry per CDR3 protein sequence results from the TCRdb reprocessing of the reads, with DNA left out. These V and J calls are TCRdb output, not the study's own analysis. The table for this sample shows fewer than 10,000 distinct CDR3 sequences. The ten largest clones add up to around 26% of the sample.

Regarding this clonotype: Its binding antigen is unknown.

Sequencing was performed on donors who were patients with carbamazepine-induced Stevens-Johnson syndrome or toxic epidermal necrolysis (CBZ-SJS/TEN). Next-generation sequencing was used to profile the T cell receptor repertoires of patients with drug-induced severe cutaneous adverse reactions in a search for drug-specific clonotypes. RNA was isolated from either blister cells of skin lesions or peripheral blood mononuclear cells. The chain was built from TRBV27 and TRBJ2-3; as DNA is missing, the TRBD2 call by TCRdb cannot be tested. The sequenced sample consisted of cells from a skin blister. The cell subset or site label, as the study defines it: unsorted cells from skin lesion blisters. This clonotype originated in a human donor with a severe cutaneous adverse drug reaction. This receptor carries the CDR3 CASSLLLLPDTQYF.